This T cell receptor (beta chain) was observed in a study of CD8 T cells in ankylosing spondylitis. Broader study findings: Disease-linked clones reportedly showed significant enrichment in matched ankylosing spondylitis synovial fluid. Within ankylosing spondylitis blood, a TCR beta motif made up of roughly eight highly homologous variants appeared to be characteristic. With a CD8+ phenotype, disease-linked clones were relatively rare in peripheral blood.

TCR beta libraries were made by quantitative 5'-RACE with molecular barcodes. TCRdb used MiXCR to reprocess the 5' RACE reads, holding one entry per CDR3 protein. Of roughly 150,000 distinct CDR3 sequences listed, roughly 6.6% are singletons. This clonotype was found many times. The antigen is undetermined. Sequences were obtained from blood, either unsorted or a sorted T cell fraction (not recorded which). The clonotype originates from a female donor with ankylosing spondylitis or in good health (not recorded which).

The CDR3 reads CANTTGTAVEKLFF. The CDR3 bases are TGTGCCAACACCACCGGGACAGCGGTAGAAAAACTGTTTTTT. The rearrangement uses TRBV12-3 or TRBV12-4 and TRBJ1-4, with 7 bases aligning to TRBD1. The length of the CDR3 is 14 residues. V was pared by 10 bases and J by 8 bases, with 13 bases of the junction left unmatched.